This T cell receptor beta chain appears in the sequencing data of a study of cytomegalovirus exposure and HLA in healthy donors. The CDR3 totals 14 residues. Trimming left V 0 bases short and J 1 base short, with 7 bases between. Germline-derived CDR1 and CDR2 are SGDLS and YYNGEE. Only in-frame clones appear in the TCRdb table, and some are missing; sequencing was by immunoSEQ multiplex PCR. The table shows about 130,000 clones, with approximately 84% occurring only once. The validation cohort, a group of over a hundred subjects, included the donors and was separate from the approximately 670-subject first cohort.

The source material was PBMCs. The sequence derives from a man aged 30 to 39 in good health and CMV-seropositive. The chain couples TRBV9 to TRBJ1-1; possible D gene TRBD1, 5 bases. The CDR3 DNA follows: TGTGCCAGCAGCGTAGGACAGTGGAACACTGAAGCTTTCTTT. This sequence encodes CASSVGQWNTEAFF.